This T cell receptor beta chain was found in a study of beta chain features in type 1 diabetes. Remarks on this clone: The antigen remains undetermined.

The study reverse transcribed the entire isolated RNA, so it sequenced expressed TCRB transcripts. Some clones are missing from TCRdb's copy, which holds only in-frame ones; the method was immunoSEQ multiplex PCR. The repertoire holds a few hundred thousand clones, with about 25% as singletons. The study, taken as a whole, reports: Small HLA sub-analyses could not settle whether HLA shapes TCRB rearrangement. Shorter TCRB CDR3s, moderately but significantly so, were found in Type 1 diabetes patients in all four CD4+ subsets. Shorter templates might be favored by PCR, and equally so in patients and in controls.

This receptor was identified in a man between 25 and 39 years old in good health. Sequencing used central memory CD4+ T cells from blood.

CDR3 DNA: TGTGCCAGCAGTGAAAAGGGGGTCGGGACGCAGTATTTT. Protein sequence: CASSEKGVGTQYF. The chain joins TRBV25-1 to TRBJ2-3; maybe TRBD1 (6 bases). The CDR3 consists of 13 residues. From germline, CDR1 is MGHDK and CDR2 SYGVNS. The ends were cut back, 2 bases at V and 9 bases at J, with 12 bases in the middle. Full variable domain (outside the CDR3, taken from reference TRBV25-1 and TRBJ2-3): EADIYQTPRYLVIGTGKKITLECSQTMGHDKMYWYQQDPGMELHLIHYSYGVNSTEKGDLSSESTVSRIRTEHFPLTLESARPSHTSQYLCASSEKGVGTQYFGPGTRLTVL.